The clone carrying this TCR beta chain was detected only once. Its antigen is as yet unknown. These data belong to a study of cytomegalovirus exposure and HLA in healthy donors. General study points: By a later analysis, the bulk of CMV-associated TCR beta chains appeared HLA-restricted.

A multiplex PCR was run with 60 Vbeta primers and 13 Jbeta primers. The repertoire was sequenced with immunoSEQ multiplex PCR; TCRdb's copy has only in-frame clones and lacks some. The sample includes 130,000 to 150,000 clones, over 75% of them seen just once. The sample consisted of PBMCs. This clonotype originated in a young man in good health and CMV-seropositive.

DNA for the CDR3: TGCGCCAGCACGCCGAGACAGGCTACCAACAATGAGCAGTTCTTC. Protein: CASTPRQATNNEQFF. The chain combines TRBV5-1 with TRBJ2-1; TRBD1 is a possible D gene (6 bases). Germline V gene sequence: CDR1 SGHRS, CDR2 YFSETQ. V shed 6 bases and J shed 5 bases, with 18 bases lying between them. This CDR3 region has 15 residues.